The T cell receptor (beta chain) described here comes from a study of graft-versus-host responses after intestinal transplantation. This clone was counted only a few times. Other DNA sequences of this sample code for an identical CDR3. This CDR3 is built from 16 residues. CDR1 is SGDLS, CDR2 YYNGEE, per germline. With V trimmed by 0 bases and J by 0 bases, 0 bases remained unmatched. Upon completion of the reaction, proliferating CFSE-low responders, both CD3+CD4+ and CD3+CD8+, were sorted. Clones were sequenced by immunoSEQ multiplex PCR, and TCRdb holds only the in-frame ones, with some missing. This table holds around 21,000 clones, 50% to 65% found once.

Source: alloreactive CD4+ T cells from a mixed lymphocyte reaction culture, taken before intestinal transplant. The sample's subset: CFSE-low proliferating T cells sorted from roughly six-day pre-transplant mixed lymphocyte reaction (GvH or HvG direction). The genes are TRBV9 and TRBJ2-3; 11 bases are shared with TRBD2. The TCR was taken from a human patient who received an intestinal transplant. The CDR3 DNA sequence: TGTGCCAGCAGCGTAGGGACTAGCGGGAGCACAGATACGCAGTATTTT. Its protein product is CASSVGTSGSTDTQYF.